Sequencing of this T cell receptor beta chain was carried out in a study of cytomegalovirus exposure and HLA in healthy donors. Study results and limitations: The study recorded 150 to 200 TCR beta chains that were cytomegalovirus-associated. Specificity of three CMV-associated chains for CMV antigens was verified in vitro. Later analysis identified 16,000 or so TCR beta sequences associated with HLA alleles, using a false discovery rate threshold of 0.05. For TCR beta chains, V- and J-gene trimming was later linked to a missense DCLRE1C variant.

Note on this clone: Its antigen remains unidentified.

Germline V gene data show CDR1 as MNHEY and CDR2 as SVGAGI. The CDR3 is 16 amino acids. Trimming removed 2 bases from V and 4 bases from J, with 17 bases in between. It was with 60 Vbeta and 13 Jbeta primers that the PCR ran. The table came from immunoSEQ multiplex PCR; TCRdb's copy has only in-frame clones and leaves some out. Among 150,000 to 200,000 clones listed, 87% were seen once. This sequence joins TRBV6-5 and TRBJ1-1, with a possible D match to TRBD1 (6 bases). The material sequenced was PBMCs. This receptor was taken from a woman aged 25-40 years in good health and CMV-seronegative. CDR3 bases: TGTGCCAGCAGTTACACCCGCCTGGGGGCCATCACTGAAGCTTTCTTT. The encoded protein is CASSYTRLGAITEAFF.